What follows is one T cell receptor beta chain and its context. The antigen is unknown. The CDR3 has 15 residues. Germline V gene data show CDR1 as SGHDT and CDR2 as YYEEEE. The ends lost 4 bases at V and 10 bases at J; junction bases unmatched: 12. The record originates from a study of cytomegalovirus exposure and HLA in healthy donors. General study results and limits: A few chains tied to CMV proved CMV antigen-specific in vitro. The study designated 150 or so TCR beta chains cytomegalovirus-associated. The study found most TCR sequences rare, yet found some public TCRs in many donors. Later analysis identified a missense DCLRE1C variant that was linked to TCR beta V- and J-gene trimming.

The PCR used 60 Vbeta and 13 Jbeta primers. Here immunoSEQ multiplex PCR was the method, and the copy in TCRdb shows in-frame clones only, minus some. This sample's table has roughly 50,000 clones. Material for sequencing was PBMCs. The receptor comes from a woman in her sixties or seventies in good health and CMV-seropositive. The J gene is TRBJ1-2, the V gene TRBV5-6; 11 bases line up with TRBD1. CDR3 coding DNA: TGTGCCAGCAGCAGGGGGGACAGGGGGTACAGTGACTACACCTTC. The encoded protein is CASSRGDRGYSDYTF. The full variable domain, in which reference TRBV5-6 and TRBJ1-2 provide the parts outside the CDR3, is DAGVTQSPTHLIKTRGQQVTLRCSPKSGHDTVSWYQQALGQGPQFIFQYYEEEERQRGNFPDRFSGHQFPNYSSELNVNALLLGDSALYLCASSRGDRGYSDYTFGSGTRLTVV.